This TCR beta chain was observed in a study of blood T cell repertoires in COVID-19. Whole-study context: COVID-19 samples, acute and convalescent, were from the United States, Italy and Spain. T cells, B-cell-depleted T cells, or PBMCs provided the cDNA or gDNA that served as material.

Profiling relied on immunoSEQ multiplex PCR, and the TCRdb table lists in-frame clones only, not all of them. The sample lists roughly 200,000 clones; approximately 83% were seen once. The length of the CDR3 is 17 residues. J lost 1 base, V lost 0 bases, and 5 bases had no gene match. Germline V CDR1 and CDR2: SGDLS, YYNGEE. Sequencing used peripheral blood. The clonotype was recovered from a human donor with active or convalescent COVID-19. The donor label of this sample is uncertain. The chain carries TRBV9 and TRBJ2-5; the match to TRBD2 covers 11 bases. CDR3 residues: CASSVDGTSGIQETQYF. For the CDR3, the DNA is TGTGCCAGCAGCGTAGATGGGACTAGCGGTATCCAAGAGACCCAGTACTTC.